The 28 T cell receptor beta chains given below trace back to one sample, sequenced in a study of blood T cells in healthy people across ages. A second roughly 7 to 11 cycle PCR used barcoded and J-beta primers. TCRdb reprocessed the 5' RACE reads with MiXCR, giving one entry per CDR3 protein. The data hold 1.5 million to 2 million distinct CDR3 sequences, with 28% observed a single time. Sequenced sample: blood. The receptors derive from a woman aged 30 to 39 in good health.

V gene TRBV5-1 combines with J gene TRBJ2-1; 10 bases are a match to TRBD2. There are 16 residues in the CDR3. After removal of 8 bases from V and 8 bases from J, the junction contained 16 bases not matched to a gene. The germline V gene has CDR1 SGHRS and CDR2 YFSETQ. The CDR3 loop reads CASSEAGGPRFDEQFF. Written as DNA, the CDR3 is TGCGCCAGTTCAGAAGCGGGGGGGCCTCGTTTCGATGAGCAGTTCTTC.

This clonotype has only a few counts. The chain uses TRBV11-2 and TRBJ1-5; 7 bases align to TRBD1. V shed 6 bases and J 1 base; nucleotides not matched to a gene: 12. The CDR3 has 17 amino acids. Germline-derived CDR1 and CDR2 are SGHAT and FQNNGV. In DNA form, the CDR3 reads TGTGCCAGCAGACGGGCCGAGGTGGGACAGAGCAATCAGCCCCAGCATTTT. It encodes CASRRAEVGQSNQPQHF.

This clonotype has a handful of counts. V is TRBV7-2 and J is TRBJ2-7; no clear D gene. The CDR3 consists of 13 residues. V lost 5 bases and J lost 3, with 11 bases in between. In germline, CDR1 is SGHTA, CDR2 FQGNSA. CDR3 sequence (DNA): TGTGCCAGCAGCCTCAACAGTATCTACGAGCAGTACTTC. Residues: CASSLNSIYEQYF.

This rearrangement joins TRBV13 to TRBJ2-1; no firm D call. V was clipped by 4 bases and J by 9 bases, with 7 bases between them. Germline V gene data show CDR1 as PRHDT and CDR2 as FYEKMQ (reference sequence). CDR3 length equals 11 residues. As DNA, the CDR3 is TGTGCCAGCAGCTCCCACGGTGAGCAGTTCTTC. This translates into CASSSHGEQFF. Looking up the rest from reference TRBV13 and TRBJ2-1 gives the full variable domain: AAGVIQSPRHLIKEKRETATLKCYPIPRHDTVYWYQQGPGQDPQFLISFYEKMQSDKGSIPDRFSAQQFSDYHSELNMSSLELGDSALYFCASSSHGEQFFGPGTRLTVL.

This clonotype came up a few times. The genes are TRBV20-1 and TRBJ2-1; possible D gene TRBD1, 6 bases. CDR1 and CDR2 from the germline V gene are DFQATT and SNEGSKA (reference sequence). The CDR3 totals 11 residues. The V and J ends lost 4 bases and 13 bases respectively, with 14 bases between them. The CDR3 nucleotides read TGCAGTGCTAATCTCCAGGGGACCCAGTTCTTC. Protein product: CSANLQGTQFF.

The genes are TRBV20-1 and TRBJ1-5; the match to TRBD1 covers 9 bases. The CDR3 extends over 13 amino acids. The germline gives CDR1 DFQATT, CDR2 SNEGSKA (reference sequence). V gave up 5 bases and J gave up 7 bases; unmatched junction bases: 6. The CDR3 DNA follows: TGCAGTGCTTTCAGACAGGGGGACCAGCCCCAGCATTTT. Translation gives CSAFRQGDQPQHF.

The chain uses TRBV20-1 and TRBJ2-2, with D possibly matching TRBD2 (5 bases). This CDR3 spans 14 amino acids. Germline lookup yields CDR1 DFQATT and CDR2 SNEGSKA (reference sequence). V gave up 0 bases and J gave up 3 bases, with 8 bases separating them. The CDR3 sequence is CSARDSGDTGELFF. Written as DNA, the CDR3 is TGCAGTGCTAGAGACAGCGGAGACACCGGGGAGCTGTTTTTT.

V gene TRBV29-1 combines with J gene TRBJ2-2; 7 bases line up with TRBD2. J gave up 3 bases and V 7 bases, and 8 bases lay outside the gene matches. CDR1 SQVTM and CDR2 ANQGSEA come from the germline V gene. The CDR3 has 14 amino acids. The CDR3 loop reads CSGGLGGDTGELFF. In DNA, the CDR3 is TGCAGCGGCGGCCTGGGGGGGGACACCGGGGAGCTGTTTTTT.

A few counts support this clonotype. The chain combines TRBV6-6 with TRBJ1-5, with D unclear. Trimming cost V 7 bases and J 0 bases, with 7 bases left between them. The germline CDR1 and CDR2 sequences are MNHNY and SVGAGI (reference sequence). The length of the CDR3 is 13 residues. The CDR3 is CASKRDSNQPQHF. CDR3 nucleotide sequence: TGTGCCAGCAAGCGGGATAGCAATCAGCCCCAGCATTTT.

This clonotype was seen more than once but under ten times. The chain is built from TRBV7-9 and TRBJ2-6, with no clear D. The CDR3 is 16 residues long. V dropped 4 bases and J dropped 0 bases, with 10 bases sitting between them. The germline V gene has CDR1 SEHNR and CDR2 FQNEAQ (reference sequence). CDR3 coding DNA: TGTGCCAGCAGCTCATCTAGGAGCTCTGGGGCCAACGTCCTGACTTTC. It codes for CASSSSRSSGANVLTF. The variable domain in full, completed from reference TRBV7-9 and TRBJ2-6, reads DTGVSQNPRHKITKRGQNVTFRCDPISEHNRLYWYRQTLGQGPEFLTYFQNEAQLEKSRLLSDRFSAERPKGSFSTLEIQRTEQGDSAMYLCASSSSRSSGANVLTFGAGSRLTVL.

The gene calls are TRBV20-1 and TRBJ1-2; D is unresolved. The germline V and J ends were trimmed by 4 bases and 8 bases, with 14 bases remaining between them. Germline V gives CDR1 DFQATT, CDR2 SNEGSKA (reference sequence). The length of the CDR3 is 12 residues. Here the CDR3 DNA reads TGCAGTGCTATTCCCAGAGATGTCGGCTACACCTTC. This sequence encodes CSAIPRDVGYTF.

The chain recombines TRBV20-1 with TRBJ2-7, with unresolved D. In germline, CDR1 is DFQATT, CDR2 SNEGSKA (reference sequence). V was cut by 4 bases and J by 2 bases, with 12 bases left in between. The length of the CDR3 is 13 residues. CDR3 region: CSANKASTYEQYF. The CDR3 region has the DNA TGCAGTGCTAATAAGGCTTCCACCTACGAGCAGTACTTC.

This clonotype was counted at least ten times. V gene TRBV19 combines with J gene TRBJ1-5; D gene unclear. Trimming took off 4 bases at V and 7 bases at J, with 14 bases between the two ends. The CDR3 covers 14 residues. CDR1 LNHDA and CDR2 SQIVND come from the germline V gene (reference sequence). The CDR3: CASSTQASGQPQHF. Written as DNA, the CDR3 is TGTGCCAGTAGTACGCAGGCCTCCGGGCAGCCCCAGCATTTT.

The gene calls are TRBV20-1 and TRBJ2-1; D is unresolved. V dropped 4 bases and J dropped 6 bases, with 16 bases sitting between them. This CDR3 spans 14 amino acids. Germline V gene sequence: CDR1 DFQATT, CDR2 SNEGSKA (reference sequence). CDR3 in DNA: TGCAGTGCTATTCCCAGTAGTACGATCAATGAGCAGTTCTTC. Translation: CSAIPSSTINEQFF.

The chain employs TRBV7-2 and TRBJ2-5; weak D call: TRBD1 (6 bases). V was clipped by 5 bases and J by 4 bases, with 14 bases between them. The CDR3 length is 14 residues. Germline assignment: CDR1 SGHTA and CDR2 FQGNSA. CDR3 sequence (DNA): TGTGCCAGCAGCCACGTCTTGACAGGAGAGACCCAGTACTTC. It codes for CASSHVLTGETQYF.

This chain joins TRBV7-6 and TRBJ2-1; a weak D match, TRBD2 (6 bases). Germline CDR1 is SGHVS and CDR2 is FNYEAQ. The CDR3 has 13 residues. Trimming removed 5 bases from V and 10 bases from J, with 15 bases in between. This chain's CDR3 is CASSAGPSYEQFF. DNA of the CDR3: TGTGCCAGCAGCGCGGGACCTTCCTACGAGCAGTTCTTC. The entire variable domain, with the rest obtained from reference TRBV7-6 and TRBJ2-1, is as follows: GAGVSQSPRYKVTKRGQDVALRCDPISGHVSLYWYRQALGQGPEFLTYFNYEAQQDKSGLPNDRFSAERPEGSISTLTIQRTEQRDSAMYRCASSAGPSYEQFFGPGTRLTVL.

For this clonotype: A much larger clone is a single base away; this may be a read error. V and J are TRBV7-2 and TRBJ2-7; possible D gene TRBD2, 5 bases. CDR1 and CDR2 from the germline V gene are SGHTA and FQGNSA. V was cut by 4 bases and J by 7 bases, with 17 bases left in between. The CDR3 loop spans 14 amino acids. The CDR3 here is CASSSRLRPREQYF. The CDR3 region has the DNA TGTGCCAGCAGCTCAAGACTAAGACCCAGGGAGCAGTACTTC.

The rearrangement links TRBV10-3 to TRBJ2-5; TRBD2 aligns across 8 bases. The J call may be wrong; the DNA end is better matched by TRBJ2-7. CDR3 length equals 14 residues. Germline loops: CDR1 ENHRY, CDR2 SYGVKD. Here the CDR3 reads CAIRVGSGGSEQYF. As DNA, the CDR3 is TGTGCCATCAGGGTTGGGAGCGGGGGTTCCGAGCAGTACTTC.

This clonotype turned up a few times. V gene TRBV12-5 combines with J gene TRBJ2-3; D remains ambiguous. The V end was cut by 5 bases, the J end by 1 base, with 16 bases between. Germline CDR1 LGHNT, CDR2 FRNRAP. CDR3 length: 16 residues. The CDR3 region is CASGPLGATGTDTQYF. The CDR3, as DNA: TGTGCTAGTGGTCCCCTCGGAGCTACCGGCACAGATACGCAGTATTTT.

This clonotype has at least ten counts. CDR3 DNA sequence: TGCGCCAGCAGCGTCGATCAGGGGCTAGGAGGCTACACCTTC. Protein sequence: CASSVDQGLGGYTF. The gene calls are TRBV5-1 and TRBJ1-2; D possibly corresponds to TRBD1 (6 bases). CDR1 SGHRS and CDR2 YFSETQ come from the germline V gene. The V and J ends lost 4 bases and 8 bases respectively, with 18 bases between them. CDR3 length: 14 residues.

The chain has TRBV27 and TRBJ2-3, with TRBD1 as a possible D gene (5 bases). This CDR3 spans 12 amino acids. V was trimmed by 4 bases and J by 7 bases, leaving 9 bases between them. Germline CDR1 reads MNHEY; CDR2 reads SMNVEV (reference sequence). As DNA, the CDR3 is TGTGCCAGCAGTTCGTCAGGGCATACGCAGTATTTT. This translates into CASSSSGHTQYF.

Points on this clonotype: A much more abundant neighbour one base away suggests this may be a read error. This rearrangement joins TRBV5-1 to TRBJ2-7, with D tentatively TRBD1 (6 bases). Trimming stripped 3 bases from V and 7 bases from J, with 20 bases between. The CDR3 length is 15 residues. Germline V gene data show CDR1 as SGHRS and CDR2 as YFSETQ. The CDR3 coding sequence is TGCGCCAGCAGCTCTTCCGGGACAACCTACAATGAGCAGTACTTC. The encoded protein is CASSSSGTTYNEQYF.

This sequence joins TRBV12-3 or TRBV12-4 and TRBJ1-2; a weak D match, TRBD1 (5 bases). This CDR3 comprises 14 residues. V was trimmed by 7 bases and J by 4 bases, leaving 16 bases between them. The CDR3 DNA follows: TGTGCCAGCACCGGGGGGGACGGGAGCTATGGCTACACCTTC. Translating it yields CASTGGDGSYGYTF.

This clonotype has ten or more counts. A junction boundary mismatches the germline segment, possibly from a read error. V and J are TRBV5-4 and TRBJ2-4; 12 bases are shared with TRBD2. Germline V CDR1 and CDR2: SGHNT, YYREEE (reference sequence). This CDR3 comprises 18 residues. CDR3 in DNA: TGTGCCAGCATCTTGGGACTAGCGGGCAACTGGGCCAAAAACATTCAGTACTTC. This codes for CASILGLAGNWAKNIQYF. Full variable domain (outside the CDR3, taken from reference TRBV5-4 and TRBJ2-4): ETGVTQSPTHLIKTRGQQVTLRCSSQSGHNTVSWYQQALGQGPQFIFQYYREEENGRGNFPPRFSGLQFPNYSSELNVNALELDDSALYLCASILGLAGNWAKNIQYFGAGTRLSVL.

This clonotype has only one observation. The CDR3 protein is CSAQSGSHNEQFF. The CDR3 bases are TGCAGTGCTCAAAGCGGCAGCCACAATGAGCAGTTCTTC. The genes are TRBV20-1 and TRBJ2-1, with D perhaps matching TRBD2 (5 bases). The germline CDR1 and CDR2 sequences are DFQATT and SNEGSKA (reference sequence). CDR3 length: 13 residues. V dropped 5 bases and J dropped 5 bases, with 13 bases sitting between them.

The rearrangement uses TRBV7-9 and TRBJ2-6; 10 bases match TRBD1. The V gene's germline CDR1 is SEHNR and CDR2 FQNEAQ (reference sequence). The CDR3 consists of 16 residues. J was trimmed by 3 bases and V by 3 bases; bases with no gene match: 2. CDR3 loop: CASSFDRGRGANVLTF. The DNA of the CDR3 is TGTGCCAGCAGCTTCGACAGGGGGCGTGGGGCCAACGTCCTGACTTTC.

This clonotype has a handful of counts. The CDR3: CASSQVRASGRNEQFF. Here the CDR3 DNA reads TGCGCCAGCAGCCAGGTCCGGGCTAGCGGGAGAAATGAGCAGTTCTTC. The chain combines TRBV4-3 with TRBJ2-1; TRBD2 agrees at 10 bases. Germline trimming cut 3 bases from V and 7 bases from J; bases unmatched to any gene: 9. CDR1 is LGHNA and CDR2 is YSLEER in the germline V gene. The CDR3 covers 16 residues.

This clonotype was seen repeatedly, ten times or more. The chain recombines TRBV4-2 with TRBJ2-3, with TRBD2 identical over 10 bases. CDR1 and CDR2 (germline): LGHNA, YNFKEQ. The CDR3 has 17 amino acids. With 0 bases clipped from V and 5 bases from J, the junction kept 8 bases outside the gene matches. This chain's CDR3 is CASSQDGASGGGDTQYF. The CDR3, as DNA: TGTGCCAGCAGCCAAGATGGAGCTAGCGGGGGTGGAGATACGCAGTATTTT.